A single sample is the source of the 21 T cell receptor beta chains below, sequenced in a study of T-cell memory formation after mild COVID-19. TCRdb reanalysed the 5' RACE reads using MiXCR and keeps one entry per CDR3 protein. The sample lists around 340,000 distinct CDR3 sequences; around 20% were seen once. Sequencing was done on a sample of PBMCs or a T cell subset sorted from them (not recorded which). These receptor sequences come from an adult woman who had mild COVID-19 (a few samples of this study predate the infection). Cell type and time point are not known.

This clonotype was counted a few times. The rearrangement uses TRBV2 and TRBJ2-1, with 10 nucleotides matching TRBD2. This CDR3 region has 14 residues. J gave up 10 bases and V 7 bases, and 10 bases lay outside the gene matches. Per germline, CDR1 SNHLY and CDR2 FYNNEI. CDR3 in DNA: TGTGCCAGCAATGGGCTAGCGGGAGTTGGAGAGCAGTTCTTC. Translation gives CASNGLAGVGEQFF.

CDR3 coding DNA: TGTGCCAGCAGCGTATCTGAAATGGGTACGCAGTATTTT. It is translated as CASSVSEMGTQYF. The V call is TRBV9, the J call TRBJ2-3; no clear D. Germline V gives CDR1 SGDLS, CDR2 YYNGEE. CDR3 size: 13 residues. V was pared by 1 base and J by 8 bases, with 11 bases between.

There are many counts of this clonotype. The CDR3 nucleotides are TGTGCCAGCAGCTTAGGAACTAGCGCTTTAGGAGATACGCAGTATTTT. Translation gives CASSLGTSALGDTQYF. This sequence joins TRBV7-2 and TRBJ2-3; 7 nucleotides line up with TRBD2. CDR3 length: 16 residues. Germline-derived CDR1 and CDR2 are SGHTA and FQGNSA. V was pared by 1 base and J by 5 bases, with 9 bases of the junction left unmatched.

Only a few counts were recorded for this clonotype. This chain links TRBV12-3 or TRBV12-4 with TRBJ1-1; D possibly corresponds to TRBD1 (5 bases). This CDR3 spans 16 amino acids. Trimming took 4 bases from V and 1 from J, leaving 16 bases between them. As DNA, the CDR3 is TGTGCCAGCAGTTCGAACGCAGGGCTCGGGAACACTGAAGCTTTCTTT. Its protein product is CASSSNAGLGNTEAFF.

V is TRBV7-6 and J is TRBJ2-7, with D hard to call. Trimming removed 0 bases at V and 8 bases at J, with 8 bases between. The CDR3 spans 12 residues. CDR1 is SGHVS, CDR2 FNYEAQ, per germline. Written as DNA, the CDR3 is TGTGCCAGCAGCTTAGCCAATCGCCAGCAGTACTTC. Amino acids: CASSLANRQQYF. The full variable domain, completed using reference TRBV7-6 and TRBJ2-7, is GAGVSQSPRYKVTKRGQDVALRCDPISGHVSLYWYRQALGQGPEFLTYFNYEAQQDKSGLPNDRFSAERPEGSISTLTIQRTEQRDSAMYRCASSLANRQQYFGPGTRLTVT.

This clonotype came up a few times. The chain recombines TRBV12-3 or TRBV12-4 with TRBJ1-1; unclear D gene. This CDR3 has 14 residues. V was cut by 6 bases and J by 0 bases, with 11 bases left in between. The CDR3 DNA follows: TGTGCCAGCAGCCCAGGTTACATGAACACTGAAGCTTTCTTT. Amino acids: CASSPGYMNTEAFF.

The chain employs TRBV4-1 and TRBJ1-2; possibly TRBD1 for D (6 bases). The length of the CDR3 is 16 residues. Trimming removed 0 bases from V and 8 bases from J, with 19 bases in between. Germline CDR1 and CDR2: MGHRA and YSYEKL. The CDR3 sequence: CASSQDTGAVLQGYTF. CDR3 coding DNA: TGCGCCAGCAGCCAAGATACGGGGGCCGTTCTCCAGGGCTACACCTTC.

This clonotype was seen a few times. V gene TRBV5-1 combines with J gene TRBJ2-7; D may be TRBD2 (6 bases). Germline values: CDR1 SGHRS, CDR2 YFSETQ. The length of the CDR3 is 14 residues. Trimming left V 4 bases short and J 4 bases short, with 15 bases between. The CDR3 nucleotides are TGCGCCAGCAGCGACGGGAGTCATTCTTACGAGCAGTACTTC. Amino acid sequence: CASSDGSHSYEQYF.

The chain couples TRBV13 to TRBJ1-4; D call uncertain. Germline CDR1 reads PRHDT; CDR2 reads FYEKMQ (reference sequence). The V and J ends lost 5 bases and 2 bases respectively, with 12 bases between them. The CDR3 covers 15 residues. The chain's CDR3 is CASSLRRATNEKLFF. The CDR3 bases are TGTGCCAGCAGCCTCCGCCGCGCCACTAATGAAAAACTGTTTTTT.

The sample holds many counts of this clonotype. The chain links TRBV7-9 to TRBJ2-5; a weak D match, TRBD2 (5 bases). The CDR3 is made up of 13 amino acids. Between the trimmed V and J ends, which lost 2 bases and 5 bases, there was a span of 9 bases. The germline V gene has CDR1 SEHNR and CDR2 FQNEAQ (reference sequence). The CDR3 loop reads CASSLSGMETQYF. The CDR3 DNA reads as TGTGCCAGCAGCTTATCGGGAATGGAGACCCAGTACTTC.

The J gene is TRBJ2-7, the V gene TRBV9, with D perhaps matching TRBD2 (5 bases). The V and J ends lost 1 base and 0 bases respectively, with 11 bases between them. The CDR3 is 15 residues long. CDR1 is SGDLS, CDR2 YYNGEE, per germline. The CDR3 region is CASSVSSGSSYEQYF. The CDR3 nucleotides are TGTGCCAGCAGCGTATCGAGCGGAAGCTCCTACGAGCAGTACTTC.

This clonotype was observed many times. V usage is TRBV18 and J usage is TRBJ2-1; D gene ambiguous. The CDR3 contains 15 residues. Trimming cost V 3 bases and J 2 bases, with 11 bases left between them. From germline, CDR1 is KGHSH and CDR2 LQKENI. CDR3 residues: CASSPPYRAYNEQFF. As DNA, the CDR3 is TGTGCCAGCTCACCCCCATACCGGGCCTACAATGAGCAGTTCTTC.

This sequence joins TRBV6-1 and TRBJ1-1; maybe TRBD1 (6 bases). The V gene lost 6 bases and the J gene lost 1 base, with 15 bases spanning the gap. This CDR3 is 15 amino acids long. CDR1 and CDR2 from the germline V gene are MNHNS and SASEGT. This chain's CDR3 is CASSNQLGQNTEAFF. CDR3 DNA sequence: TGTGCCAGCAGCAATCAACTGGGACAGAACACTGAAGCTTTCTTT.

The rearrangement links TRBV5-6 to TRBJ2-5; 8 nucleotides agree with TRBD2. CDR1 SGHDT and CDR2 YYEEEE come from the germline V gene. The CDR3 totals 15 residues. Losses at the gene ends were 1 base for V and 3 bases for J; bases not matched to a gene: 5. DNA for the CDR3: TGTGCCAGCAGCTTGACTCGGGGGGGAAAAGAGACCCAGTACTTC. It specifies CASSLTRGGKETQYF.

The chain uses TRBV12-3 or TRBV12-4 and TRBJ2-1; D ambiguous. Trimming left V 2 bases short and J 5 bases short, with 16 bases between. This CDR3 has 16 residues. CDR3 sequence reads: CASSLWGDPPNNEQFF. DNA for the CDR3: TGTGCCAGCAGTTTATGGGGTGATCCCCCTAACAATGAGCAGTTCTTC.

The chain recombines TRBV9 with TRBJ1-2; 8 nucleotides align to TRBD1. Trimming removed 0 bases from V and 5 bases from J; junction bases left unmatched: 6. CDR1 and CDR2 from the germline V gene are SGDLS and YYNGEE. The length of the CDR3 is 15 residues. Here the CDR3 reads CASSVAQGAGYGYTF. The CDR3 DNA reads TGTGCCAGCAGCGTAGCCCAGGGGGCAGGGTATGGCTACACCTTC.

The V and J genes are TRBV5-5 and TRBJ1-2, with D hard to call. CDR1 and CDR2 from the germline V gene are SGHKS and YYEKEE (reference sequence). V was clipped by 1 base and J by 4 bases, with 11 bases between them. The CDR3 sequence is 14 residues long. The CDR3 DNA sequence: TGTGCCAGCAGCTTGAGAGTGGAAGCCTATGGCTACACCTTC. Protein sequence: CASSLRVEAYGYTF.

This chain uses TRBV12-3 or TRBV12-4 with TRBJ2-3; D is unresolved. Trimming stripped 3 bases from V and 4 bases from J, with 8 bases between. There are 13 residues in the CDR3. The CDR3 DNA is TGTGCCAGCAGTTTGGGCTACGCAGATACGCAGTATTTT. Residues: CASSLGYADTQYF.

The chain is built from TRBV12-3 or TRBV12-4 and TRBJ2-7; D perhaps matches TRBD1 (5 bases). V lost 4 bases to trimming and J lost 4 bases, with 14 bases between them. The CDR3 covers 14 residues. CDR3 sequence: CASSSPGALYEQYF. CDR3 sequence (DNA): TGTGCCAGCAGTTCGCCTGGGGCTTTGTACGAGCAGTACTTC.

This clonotype was counted only a few times. The V and J genes are TRBV30 and TRBJ1-2; D is uncertain. The CDR3 is made up of 14 amino acids. V was trimmed by 3 bases and J by 7 bases, leaving 18 bases between them. CDR1 is GTSNPN, CDR2 SVGIG, per germline (reference sequence). The CDR3 coding sequence is TGTGCCTGGAGGTTTGGGGTTGTTAAGTCTGGCTACACCTTC. Residues: CAWRFGVVKSGYTF.

This clonotype occurred a few times. The gene calls are TRBV7-9 and TRBJ1-5, with 7 bases aligning to TRBD1. From germline, CDR1 is SEHNR and CDR2 FQNEAQ (reference sequence). The ends lost 5 bases at V and 3 bases at J; junction bases unmatched: 7. This CDR3 has 15 amino acids. CDR3 coding DNA: TGTGCCAGCAGCCCGGGACAGAATATCAATCAGCCCCAGCATTTT. Translated, it gives CASSPGQNINQPQHF.